The 28 T cell receptor beta chains below all came from one sample that was sequenced in a study of shared clonotypes between healthy human individuals. Profiled with immunoSEQ multiplex PCR; TCRdb holds only in-frame clones, not every one. The sample gives approximately 2.5 million clones, about 92% of which show up once; around 0.15% is in the top ten. Source material: naive CD4+ T cells sorted from blood. The subset denotes: CD45RA+ positively selected. Receptor source: a man aged 18 to 29 in good health.

In nucleotides, the CDR3 is TGTGCCAGCAGCCCTGACACTAACACTGAAGCTTTCTTT. This translates into CASSPDTNTEAFF. The V and J genes are TRBV5-5 and TRBJ1-1; D is uncertain. V was shortened by 4 bases and J by 2 bases, with 9 bases between the two germline ends. This CDR3 has 13 residues. CDR1 SGHKS and CDR2 YYEKEE come from the germline V gene (reference sequence). The complete variable domain, with remaining parts taken from reference TRBV5-5 and TRBJ1-1, reads DAGVTQSPTHLIKTRGQQVTLRCSPISGHKSVSWYQQVLGQGPQFIFQYYEKEERGRGNFPDRFSARQFPNYSSELNVNALLLGDSALYLCASSPDTNTEAFFGQGTRLTVV.

As concerns this clone: Within the sample, other DNA sequences also encode this same CDR3. V and J are TRBV6-5 and TRBJ2-3; no firm D call. The germline V gene encodes CDR1 MNHEY and CDR2 SVGAGI. V lost 2 bases, J lost 0 bases, and 3 bases lay in between. This CDR3 has 13 residues. In DNA form, the CDR3 reads TGTGCCAGCAGTTACCGGAGCACAGATACGCAGTATTTT. Protein: CASSYRSTDTQYF.

The count of this clone is one. The chain recombines TRBV11-2 with TRBJ1-4; perhaps TRBD1 as D (6 bases). The CDR3 consists of 15 residues. The germline V and J ends were trimmed by 4 bases and 7 bases, with 16 bases remaining between them. CDR1 and CDR2 from the germline V gene are SGHAT and FQNNGV. The CDR3 bases are TGTGCCAGCAGCTCTCTCAGGGGTCTGGGTGAAAAACTGTTTTTT. It is translated as CASSSLRGLGEKLFF.

To note about this clone: The same CDR3 also results from other DNA sequences found in this sample. The chain is built from TRBV7-2 and TRBJ1-1; no clear D gene. Germline CDR1 is SGHTA and CDR2 is FQGNSA. The CDR3 loop spans 14 amino acids. Trimming pared 0 bases from V and 1 base from J, leaving 6 bases between. CDR3 DNA: TGTGCCAGCAGCTTAGCGGGAGGGAACACTGAAGCTTTCTTT. It encodes CASSLAGGNTEAFF.

The rearrangement uses TRBV4-3 and TRBJ1-6, with TRBD1 matching 11 bases. From germline, CDR1 is LGHNA and CDR2 YSLEER. The CDR3 runs 16 residues. Losses at the gene ends were 0 bases for V and 7 bases for J; bases not matched to a gene: 2. DNA of the CDR3: TGCGCCAGCAGCCAAGAAGGGACAGGGGGAAATTCACCCCTCCACTTT. Amino acid sequence: CASSQEGTGGNSPLHF.

This clone was counted once. The sample contains more than one DNA sequence encoding this CDR3. The rearrangement joins TRBV18 to TRBJ1-2, with no clear D. Germline V gene lookup returns CDR1 KGHSH and CDR2 LQKENI. V was clipped by 2 bases and J by 3 bases, with 7 bases between them. The CDR3 consists of 13 residues. The CDR3 DNA reads as TGTGCCAGCTCACCAGATCAGGACTATGGCTACACCTTC. This codes for CASSPDQDYGYTF.

CDR3 in DNA: TGTGCCAGCACTATCAATATCCAGGGCGAGCAGTACTTC. Amino acid sequence: CASTINIQGEQYF. The chain has TRBV6-5 and TRBJ2-7; TRBD1 is a possible D gene (5 bases). This CDR3 region has 13 residues. Trimming pared 7 bases from V and 6 bases from J, leaving 16 bases between. The germline CDR1 and CDR2 sequences are MNHEY and SVGAGI.

The chain couples TRBV23-1 to TRBJ1-1, with no clear D. TRBV23-1 is assigned to the ORF class and has an uncertain function. V gave up 5 bases and J gave up 1 base, with 5 bases separating them. This CDR3 is 12 amino acids long. The CDR3 nucleotides read TGCGCCAGCAGTAGTTCGAACACTGAAGCTTTCTTT. It codes for CASSSSNTEAFF.

The chain is built from TRBV6-6 and TRBJ2-1; D unresolved. The germline V and J ends were trimmed by 7 bases and 5 bases, with 6 bases remaining between them. This CDR3 region has 11 residues. Germline V gene data show CDR1 as MNHNY and CDR2 as SVGAGI (reference sequence). The chain's CDR3 is CASTSDNEQFF. The CDR3 bases are TGTGCCAGCACCTCGGACAATGAGCAGTTCTTC.

Notes on this clone: The junction does not match germline at one end; this may be a read error. This chain links TRBV10-3 with TRBJ2-3; TRBD2 agrees at 10 bases. This CDR3 has 15 amino acids. Germline V CDR1 and CDR2: ENHRY, SYGVKD. The CDR3 here is CAISESSAGGYTQYF. In nucleotides, the CDR3 is TGTGCCATCAGCGAGTCCTCAGCGGGGGGGTATACGCAGTATTTT.

CDR3 nucleotides: TGCGCCAGTTCTCGCGAATCGGGTTACGAGCAGTACTTC. It encodes CASSRESGYEQYF. The chain couples TRBV10-2 to TRBJ2-7; no clear D gene. Trimming left V 9 bases short and J 4 bases short, with 16 bases between. Per germline, CDR1 WSHSY and CDR2 SAAADI. The CDR3 has 13 residues.

The chain recombines TRBV12-5 with TRBJ1-2; D remains unclear. V was clipped by 6 bases and J by 4 bases, with 15 bases between them. This CDR3 has 14 amino acids. Germline values: CDR1 LGHNT, CDR2 FRNRAP. In DNA, the CDR3 is TGTGCTAGTGGCCGGTTGTCGGACCCCTATGGCTACACCTTC. Protein: CASGRLSDPYGYTF. Filled out from reference TRBV12-5 and TRBJ1-2, the complete variable domain reads DARVTQTPRHKVTEMGQEVTMRCQPILGHNTVFWYRQTMMQGLELLAYFRNRAPLDDSGMPKDRFSAEMPDATLATLKIQPSEPRDSAVYFCASGRLSDPYGYTFGSGTRLTVV.

With respect to this clone: Other DNA sequences in this specimen translate into the identical CDR3. The chain is built from TRBV7-2 and TRBJ2-7; tentatively, D is TRBD2 (6 bases). The CDR3 covers 14 residues. CDR1 is SGHTA and CDR2 is FQGNSA in the germline V gene. The V and J ends lost 3 bases and 0 bases respectively, with 9 bases between them. This chain's CDR3 is CASSFGGSSYEQYF. CDR3 in DNA: TGTGCCAGCAGCTTTGGAGGGAGCTCCTACGAGCAGTACTTC.

The V gene is TRBV30, the J gene TRBJ1-5; the D is unclear. Between the trimmed V and J ends, which lost 0 bases and 3 bases, there was a span of 12 bases. This CDR3 is 15 amino acids long. Germline V gene lookup returns CDR1 GTSNPN and CDR2 SVGIG (reference sequence). The CDR3 sequence: CAWSVGPGNNQPQHF. The CDR3 DNA reads TGTGCCTGGAGTGTAGGGCCAGGCAACAATCAGCCCCAGCATTTT.

V gene TRBV4-3 combines with J gene TRBJ2-1, with 9 bases fitting TRBD2. The CDR3 consists of 15 residues. The germline V gene has CDR1 LGHNA and CDR2 YSLEER. V lost 0 bases, J lost 7 bases, and 4 bases stayed unmatched. The CDR3 sequence: CASSQEGGRANEQFF. CDR3 sequence (DNA): TGCGCCAGCAGCCAAGAGGGCGGGAGGGCAAATGAGCAGTTCTTC.

This rearrangement joins TRBV29-1 to TRBJ2-1, with a possible D match to TRBD2 (5 bases). The CDR3 totals 13 residues. Germline lookup yields CDR1 SQVTM and CDR2 ANQGSEA. V was trimmed by 3 bases and J by 4 bases, leaving 10 bases between them. DNA for the CDR3: TGCAGCGTTGAGGCTAGCTATTACAATGAGCAGTTCTTC. This encodes CSVEASYYNEQFF.

This clone was seen a few times. V is TRBV10-1 and J is TRBJ1-2; 7 nucleotides line up with TRBD1. The CDR3 loop spans 14 amino acids. With V trimmed by 1 base and J by 7 bases, 6 bases remained unmatched. CDR1 and CDR2 from the germline V gene are WNHNN and SYGVQD (reference sequence). The CDR3 coding sequence is TGCGCCAGCAGTGAGTGCAGGGGGTATTGTGGCTACACCTTC. Translating gives CASSECRGYCGYTF.

The gene calls are TRBV10-3 and TRBJ2-7; D not resolved. The CDR3 contains 13 residues. The V gene lost 2 bases and the J gene lost 0 bases, with 5 bases spanning the gap. Germline values: CDR1 ENHRY, CDR2 SYGVKD. The CDR3 loop reads CAISEAASYEQYF. The CDR3 DNA is TGTGCCATCAGTGAGGCAGCCTCCTACGAGCAGTACTTC.

This chain uses TRBV5-4 with TRBJ1-1; 8 nucleotides align to TRBD1. Germline CDR1 is SGHNT and CDR2 is YYREEE (reference sequence). The CDR3 runs 15 residues. Trimming cost V 5 bases and J 0 bases; bases outside gene matches: 6. The CDR3 coding sequence is TGTGCCAGCAGGGGACAGGAAAACATGAACACTGAAGCTTTCTTT. Translation gives CASRGQENMNTEAFF.

Only a few counts were recorded for this clone. Other DNA variants within this sample encode the same CDR3. The chain combines TRBV9 with TRBJ2-1; D gene ambiguous. From germline, CDR1 is SGDLS and CDR2 YYNGEE. Trimming took off 3 bases at V and 0 bases at J, with 7 bases between the two ends. The CDR3 extends over 14 amino acids. The CDR3 reads CASSATSSYNEQFF. In nucleotides, the CDR3 is TGTGCCAGCAGCGCGACGAGCTCCTACAATGAGCAGTTCTTC.

The chain carries TRBV11-2 and TRBJ2-7; TRBD1 matches at 9 bases. The length of the CDR3 is 15 residues. CDR1 and CDR2 (germline): SGHAT, FQNNGV. V lost 6 bases, J lost 5 bases, and 11 bases stayed unmatched. The CDR3 reads CASRIGGTGFNEQYF. CDR3 bases: TGTGCCAGCAGAATTGGTGGGACAGGGTTCAACGAGCAGTACTTC.

The chain uses TRBV5-1 and TRBJ2-2; a weak D match, TRBD1 (5 bases). From germline, CDR1 is SGHRS and CDR2 YFSETQ. This CDR3 is 14 amino acids long. Trimming took off 0 bases at V and 5 bases at J, with 8 bases between the two ends. The DNA of the CDR3 is TGCGCCAGCAGCTTGGCCAGGGCTACCGGGGAGCTGTTTTTT. Translation gives CASSLARATGELFF.

J is TRBJ2-5 and V is TRBV5-1; 8 bases agree with TRBD2. Trimming at V came to 0 bases and at J to 0 bases, leaving 7 bases not matched to a gene. Germline V lookup: CDR1 SGHRS, CDR2 YFSETQ. This CDR3 is 17 amino acids long. CDR3 sequence reads: CASSLEGAGGYQETQYF. The CDR3, as DNA: TGCGCCAGCAGCTTGGAGGGCGCGGGAGGCTACCAAGAGACCCAGTACTTC. Combining the CDR3 with reference TRBV5-1 and TRBJ2-5 gives the whole variable domain KAGVTQTPRYLIKTRGQQVTLSCSPISGHRSVSWYQQTPGQGLQFLFEYFSETQRNKGNFPGRFSGRQFSNSRSEMNVSTLELGDSALYLCASSLEGAGGYQETQYFGPGTRLLVL.

About this clone itself: Sequence at one end of the junction differs from germline and may be a read error. This chain uses TRBV18 with TRBJ1-3; no clear D. Germline CDR1 reads KGHSH; CDR2 reads LQKENI. The CDR3 loop spans 13 amino acids. The CDR3, as DNA: TGTGCCAGCTCACCACTGTCCGTTGCGGGAGAGAATTTT. It yields the protein CASSPLSVAGENF.

The rearrangement joins TRBV7-8 to TRBJ2-7; D is uncertain. Trimming removed 2 bases at V and 0 bases at J, with 8 bases between. This CDR3 region has 14 residues. Germline V gives CDR1 SGHVS, CDR2 FQNEAQ. CDR3 coding DNA: TGTGCCAGCAGCTTATATGAACTCTCCTACGAGCAGTACTTC. This translates into CASSLYELSYEQYF.

The rearrangement uses TRBV11-2 and TRBJ2-1; no clear D. V lost 3 bases to trimming and J lost 3 bases, with 15 bases between them. The CDR3 is made up of 16 amino acids. CDR1 and CDR2 (germline): SGHAT, FQNNGV. For the CDR3, the DNA is TGTGCCAGCAGCTTGTCTGGGCAGCCCCTCTACAATGAGCAGTTCTTC. This gives the protein CASSLSGQPLYNEQFF.

About this clone itself: The same CDR3 also results from other DNA sequences found in this sample. The rearrangement uses TRBV5-1 and TRBJ1-3, with D possibly TRBD1 on 5 matching bases. CDR3 length: 15 residues. The germline V gene has CDR1 SGHRS and CDR2 YFSETQ. V shed 2 bases and J shed 0 bases, with 9 bases lying between them. The CDR3 bases are TGCGCCAGCAGCTTCGGGGGACTCTCTGGAAACACCATATATTTT. It translates to CASSFGGLSGNTIYF.

On this clone itself: Other DNA sequences in this sample translate to the same CDR3. V gene TRBV6-5 combines with J gene TRBJ2-3, with 7 bases that match TRBD2. This CDR3 contains 14 residues. Germline V gene lookup returns CDR1 MNHEY and CDR2 SVGAGI. J lost 0 bases, V lost 6 bases, and 3 bases had no gene match. CDR3 sequence: CASSRSGSTDTQYF. CDR3 in DNA: TGTGCCAGCAGCCGTAGCGGGAGCACAGATACGCAGTATTTT.